This T cell receptor (beta chain) derives from a study of CD8 T cells in ankylosing spondylitis. Study-wide points: A TCR beta motif made of fewer than 10 highly homologous variants seemed typical of ankylosing spondylitis blood. Significant enrichment of disease-linked clones was reported in matched ankylosing spondylitis synovial fluid. There were earlier reports of some motif variants in reactive arthritis synovial fluid and blood.

TCRdb re-analysed the 5' RACE reads in MiXCR, keeping a single row per CDR3 protein. In the table there are under 850,000 distinct CDR3 sequences, around 19% of which are singletons. Note on this clonotype: Its antigen is unidentified.

The CDR3 runs 16 residues. Germline V CDR1 and CDR2: SGHTA, FQGNSA. Trimming pared 1 base from V and 4 bases from J, leaving 16 bases between. Specimen: blood, either unsorted or a sorted T cell fraction (not recorded which). The receptor's source is a male donor with ankylosing spondylitis. V is TRBV7-2 and J is TRBJ1-2; D possibly corresponds to TRBD1 (5 bases). This chain's CDR3 is CASSLGAGSVGYGYTF. The CDR3 DNA reads as TGTGCCAGCAGCTTAGGGGCAGGGAGCGTGGGCTATGGCTACACCTTC.